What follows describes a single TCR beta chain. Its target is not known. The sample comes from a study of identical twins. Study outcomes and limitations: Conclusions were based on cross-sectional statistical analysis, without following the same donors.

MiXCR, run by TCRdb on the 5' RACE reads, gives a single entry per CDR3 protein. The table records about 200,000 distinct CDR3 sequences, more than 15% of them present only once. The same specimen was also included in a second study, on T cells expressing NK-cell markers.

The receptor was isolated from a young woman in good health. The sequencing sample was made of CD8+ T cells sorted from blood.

CDR3 in amino acids: CASSGTSGRIRYEQFF. The CDR3 DNA sequence: TGTGCCAGCAGTGGGACTAGCGGGAGGATTCGCTATGAGCAGTTCTTC. V is TRBV12-3 or TRBV12-4 and J is TRBJ2-1; 15 bases fit TRBD2. CDR3 length equals 16 residues. The V gene end was trimmed by 5 bases and the J gene end by 8 bases; junction bases not matched to a gene: 7.